This T cell receptor (beta chain) was sequenced in a study of T cells in Graves' hyperthyroidism and ophthalmopathy. Pregnant or lactating patients were excluded, as were those with uncontrolled infection or other autoimmune disease. V shed 5 bases, J shed 2 bases, and the junction held 11 bases outside the gene matches. The germline gives CDR1 SEHNR, CDR2 FQNEAQ (reference sequence). The CDR3 has 16 amino acids. This clonotype was recorded at least ten times. RNA transcripts provided the source from which TCR beta CDR3 regions were amplified. With the HTBI primer set, the TCR CDR3 went through a first round of RT-PCR. TCRdb used MiXCR to reprocess the multiplex PCR reads, holding one entry per CDR3 protein. Of about 290,000 distinct CDR3 sequences listed, roughly a fifth are singletons.

The receptor was isolated from a man aged 45-60 years with Graves' ophthalmopathy. The chain carries TRBV7-9 and TRBJ2-7; 8 bases align to TRBD1. Sequenced sample: blood. CDR3 nucleotides: TGTGCCAGCAGCAATTTACAGGGGGATTCAACCTACGAGCAGTACTTC. It codes for CASSNLQGDSTYEQYF.